The entry below describes one T cell receptor beta chain. This CDR3 region has 13 residues. V dropped 2 bases and J dropped 7 bases, with 8 bases sitting between them. Germline values: CDR1 MNHNS, CDR2 SASEGT. The source of the sample is a study of T cells in Graves' hyperthyroidism and ophthalmopathy. Authors of the study amplified TCR beta CDR3 regions from RNA transcripts. A set of HTBI primers served as the primers for a first-round RT-PCR of the TCR CDR3. TCRdb processed the multiplex PCR reads anew with MiXCR; each CDR3 protein has one entry. The data hold about 340,000 distinct CDR3 sequences, with approximately 18% observed a single time.

V gene TRBV6-1 combines with J gene TRBJ2-2; D ambiguous. The sequencing sample was made of blood. The source is a woman aged 50 to 60 with Graves' hyperthyroidism. The CDR3 sequence is CASSELWNGELFF. CDR3 nucleotide sequence: TGTGCCAGCAGTGAACTGTGGAACGGGGAGCTGTTTTTT.